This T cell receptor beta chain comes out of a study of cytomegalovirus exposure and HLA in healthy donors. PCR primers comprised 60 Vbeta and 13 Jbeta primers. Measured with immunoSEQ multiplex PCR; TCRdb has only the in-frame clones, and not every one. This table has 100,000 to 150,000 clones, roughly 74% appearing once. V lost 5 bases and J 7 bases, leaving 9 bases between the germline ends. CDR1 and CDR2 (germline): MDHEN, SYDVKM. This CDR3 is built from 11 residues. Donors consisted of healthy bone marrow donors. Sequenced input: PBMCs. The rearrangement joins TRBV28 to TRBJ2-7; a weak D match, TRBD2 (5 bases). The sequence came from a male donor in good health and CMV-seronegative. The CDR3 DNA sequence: TGTGCCAGCAGTGAGCGGAGGGAGCAGTACTTC. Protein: CASSERREQYF. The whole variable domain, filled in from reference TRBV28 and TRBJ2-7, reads DVKVTQSSRYLVKRTGEKVFLECVQDMDHENMFWYRQDPGLGLRLIYFSYDVKMKEKGDIPEGYSVSREKKERFSLILESASTNQTSMYLCASSERREQYFGPGTRLTVT.